The rows below give T cell receptor beta chains drawn from one sample of a study of T-cell reconstitution after alpha-beta-depleted transplantation in children. MiXCR, run by TCRdb on the PCR reads, gives a single entry per CDR3 protein. This table has about 640,000 distinct CDR3 sequences, around 17% appearing once. Sequenced here: PBMCs from the stem cell graft donor, sampled from the stem cell graft. Every receptor here comes from a human donor who donated a stem cell graft to a child with acute myeloid leukemia. The conserved cysteine and the conserved F or W are not part of the CDR3 here. A D gene is named only where the DNA matches it firmly.

v_call | d_call | cdr3_aa
TRBV6-1 | - | ASSGVLNSPLH
TRBV5-6 | - | ASSLTGTSGNTIY
TRBV20-1 | - | SAAEGLQF
TRBV7-2 | - | ASTQGAPDTGELF
TRBV15 | - | ATSRAGRREKLF
TRBV20-1 | - | SARAGIGTEAF
TRBV28 | TRBD1 | ASSLWDRVQSPLH
TRBV5-5 | - | ASSLGTKYQPQH
TRBV20-1 | - | SAIFGGQTILQETQY
TRBV7-2 | TRBD1 | ASSLGTGGGEQF
TRBV12-3/TRBV12-4 | TRBD2 | AISLAPGLAGGHNEQF
TRBV20-1 | - | SASAVLQETQY
TRBV12-3/TRBV12-4 | TRBD2 | ASVPSGVGDTQY
TRBV4-3 | - | ASSQGRAPSSYEQY
TRBV7-2 | - | ASSLVARGGGTEAF
TRBV12-3/TRBV12-4 | - | ASSYKGNTIY
TRBV7-2 | - | ASSFYRLGNTEAF
TRBV20-1 | - | SAGGGGYGYT
TRBV4-3 | - | ASSQVTEGTEAF
TRBV7-9 | - | ASSSRQAHTRDTQY
TRBV5-1 | - | ASSLVPGGNQPQH
TRBV29-1 | - | SVRRGDEKLF
TRBV5-5 | - | ASSSVWGAGTDTQY
TRBV7-9 | TRBD1 | ASSIRDRGYYGYT
TRBV18 | - | ASSQGNSRQETQY
TRBV7-9 | - | ASSYRRNGNTIY
TRBV7-2 | - | ASSRGYQETQY
TRBV5-5 | TRBD1 | ASSWATGGNTEAF
TRBV5-1 | - | ASSSTSFSYNEQF
TRBV9 | TRBD2 | ASSVGNGGSGNEQF
TRBV12-3/TRBV12-4 | TRBD1 | ASSLVGTVSNQPQH
TRBV9 | - | ASSVETEQF
TRBV20-1 | - | SAGPDTGRSWDTQY
TRBV29-1 | - | SGQENTEAF
TRBV20-1 | TRBD2 | SARKGLAGTDTQY
TRBV12-3/TRBV12-4 | TRBD1 | ASSSQGAGYGYT
TRBV7-2 | TRBD1 | ASSLRAGGSDTGELF
TRBV4-1 | - | ASSQGGGTTYEQY
TRBV5-1 | TRBD1 | ASSSGTGDSPLH
TRBV20-1 | TRBD1 | SARGTGGILNTEAF
TRBV24-1 | - | ATSAGVRAPTQY
TRBV15 | - | ATSDPWTRETQY
TRBV20-1 | - | SAKATNTGELF
TRBV7-9 | - | ASSLGYYSSYNEQF
TRBV28 | - | ASSPRPRGAF
TRBV20-1 | - | SARDRTDGLEQY
TRBV20-1 | - | SWGMGYGYT
TRBV20-1 | TRBD2 | SADSGLAGGLDIQY